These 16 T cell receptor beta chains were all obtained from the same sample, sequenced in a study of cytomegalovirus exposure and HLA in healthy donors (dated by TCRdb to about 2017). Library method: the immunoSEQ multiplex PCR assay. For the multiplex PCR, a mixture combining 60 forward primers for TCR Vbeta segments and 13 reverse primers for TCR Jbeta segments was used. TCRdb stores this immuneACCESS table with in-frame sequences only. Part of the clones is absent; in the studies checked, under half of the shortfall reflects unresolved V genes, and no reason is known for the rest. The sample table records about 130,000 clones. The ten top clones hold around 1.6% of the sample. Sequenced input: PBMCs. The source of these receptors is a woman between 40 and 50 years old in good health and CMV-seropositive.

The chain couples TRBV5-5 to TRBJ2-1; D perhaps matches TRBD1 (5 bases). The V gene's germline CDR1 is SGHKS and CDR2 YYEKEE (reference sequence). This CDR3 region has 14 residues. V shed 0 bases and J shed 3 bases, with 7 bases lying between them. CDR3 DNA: TGTGCCAGCAGCTTGGCTCAGGGCTACAATGAGCAGTTCTTC. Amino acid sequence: CASSLAQGYNEQFF.

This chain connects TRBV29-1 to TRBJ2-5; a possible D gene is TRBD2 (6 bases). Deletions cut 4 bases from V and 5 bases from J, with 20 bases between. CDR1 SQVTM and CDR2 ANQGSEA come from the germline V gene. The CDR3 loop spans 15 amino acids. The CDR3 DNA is TGCAGCGTTGGGGCCGGGAGTATAAATGGGGAGACCCAGTACTTC. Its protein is CSVGAGSINGETQYF.

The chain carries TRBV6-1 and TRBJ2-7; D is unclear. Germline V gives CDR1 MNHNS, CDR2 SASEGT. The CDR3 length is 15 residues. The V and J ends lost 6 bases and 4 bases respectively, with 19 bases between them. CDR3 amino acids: CASSEMESRGYEQYF. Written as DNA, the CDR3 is TGTGCCAGCAGCGAAATGGAGTCAAGAGGTTACGAGCAGTACTTC.

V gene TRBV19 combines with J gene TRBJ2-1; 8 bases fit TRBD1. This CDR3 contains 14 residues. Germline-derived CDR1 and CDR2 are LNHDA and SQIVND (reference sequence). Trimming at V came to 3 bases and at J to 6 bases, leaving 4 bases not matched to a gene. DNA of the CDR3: TGTGCCAGTAGTATTGGAACAGGGGGCAATGAGCAGTTCTTC. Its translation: CASSIGTGGNEQFF.

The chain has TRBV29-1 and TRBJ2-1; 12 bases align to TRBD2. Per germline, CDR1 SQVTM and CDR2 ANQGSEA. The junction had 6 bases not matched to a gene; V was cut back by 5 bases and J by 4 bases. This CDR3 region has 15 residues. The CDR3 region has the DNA TGCAGCGTTTCCAGGACTAGCGGGGTTTACAATGAGCAGTTCTTC. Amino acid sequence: CSVSRTSGVYNEQFF.

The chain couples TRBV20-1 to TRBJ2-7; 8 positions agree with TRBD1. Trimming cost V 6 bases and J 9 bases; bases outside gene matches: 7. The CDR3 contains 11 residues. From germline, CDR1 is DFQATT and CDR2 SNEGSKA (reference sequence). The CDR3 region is CSASDRGRQYF. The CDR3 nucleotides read TGCAGTGCAAGTGACAGGGGAAGGCAGTACTTC.

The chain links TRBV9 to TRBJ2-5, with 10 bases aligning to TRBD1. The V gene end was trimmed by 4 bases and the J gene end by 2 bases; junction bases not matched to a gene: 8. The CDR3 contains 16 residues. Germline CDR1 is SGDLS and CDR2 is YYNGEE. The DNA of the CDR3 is TGTGCCAGCAGCCTCCAGGACAGGGGGATGCAAGAGACCCAGTACTTC. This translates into CASSLQDRGMQETQYF.

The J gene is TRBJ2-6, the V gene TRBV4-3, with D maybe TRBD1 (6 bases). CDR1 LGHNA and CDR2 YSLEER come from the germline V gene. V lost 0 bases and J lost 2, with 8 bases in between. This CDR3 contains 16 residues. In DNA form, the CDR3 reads TGCGCCAGCAGCCAAGATCAGGGGACTGGGGCCAACGTCCTGACTTTC. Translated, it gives CASSQDQGTGANVLTF.

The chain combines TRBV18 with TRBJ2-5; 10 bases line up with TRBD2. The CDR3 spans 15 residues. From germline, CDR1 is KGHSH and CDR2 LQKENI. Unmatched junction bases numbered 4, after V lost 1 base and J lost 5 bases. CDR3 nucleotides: TGTGCCAGCTCACCACGTACTAGCGGGACCGAGACCCAGTACTTC. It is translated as CASSPRTSGTETQYF.

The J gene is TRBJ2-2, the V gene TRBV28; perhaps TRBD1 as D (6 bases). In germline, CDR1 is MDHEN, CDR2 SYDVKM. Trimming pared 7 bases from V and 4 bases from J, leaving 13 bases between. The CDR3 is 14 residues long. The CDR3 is CASKRQAITGELFF. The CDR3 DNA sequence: TGTGCCAGCAAGAGACAGGCCATCACCGGGGAGCTGTTTTTT.

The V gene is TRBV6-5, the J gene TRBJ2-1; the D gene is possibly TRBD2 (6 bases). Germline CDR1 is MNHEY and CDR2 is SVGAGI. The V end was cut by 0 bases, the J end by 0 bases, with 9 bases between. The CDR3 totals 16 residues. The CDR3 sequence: CASSYSAGSSYNEQFF. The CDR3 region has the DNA TGTGCCAGCAGTTACTCGGCCGGGAGCTCCTACAATGAGCAGTTCTTC.

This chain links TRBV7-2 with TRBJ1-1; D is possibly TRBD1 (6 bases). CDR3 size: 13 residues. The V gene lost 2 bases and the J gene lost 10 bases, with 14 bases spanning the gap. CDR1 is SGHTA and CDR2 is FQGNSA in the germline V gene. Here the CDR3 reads CASSLNRVELAFF. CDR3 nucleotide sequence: TGTGCCAGCAGCTTAAACAGGGTAGAGTTAGCTTTCTTT. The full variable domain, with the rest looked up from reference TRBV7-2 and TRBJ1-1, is GAGVSQSPSNKVTEKGKDVELRCDPISGHTALYWYRQSLGQGLEFLIYFQGNSAPDKSGLPSDRFSAERTGGSVSTLTIQRTQQEDSAVYLCASSLNRVELAFFGQGTRLTVV.

The CDR3 DNA is TGTGCCAGCAGCTTGGTTACTAGCGGGAGCGGCACAGATACGCAGTATTTT. Amino acids: CASSLVTSGSGTDTQYF. The chain has TRBV5-6 and TRBJ2-3, with 11 bases that match TRBD2. Germline lookup yields CDR1 SGHDT and CDR2 YYEEEE. The CDR3 is made up of 17 amino acids. Losses at the gene ends were 0 bases for V and 1 base for J; bases not matched to a gene: 4.

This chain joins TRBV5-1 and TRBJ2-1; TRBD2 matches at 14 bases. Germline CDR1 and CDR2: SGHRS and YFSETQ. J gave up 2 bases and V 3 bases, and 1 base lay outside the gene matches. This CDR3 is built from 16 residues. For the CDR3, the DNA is TGCGCCAGCAGCTCGACTAGCGGGAGGGCCTACAATGAGCAGTTCTTC. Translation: CASSSTSGRAYNEQFF.

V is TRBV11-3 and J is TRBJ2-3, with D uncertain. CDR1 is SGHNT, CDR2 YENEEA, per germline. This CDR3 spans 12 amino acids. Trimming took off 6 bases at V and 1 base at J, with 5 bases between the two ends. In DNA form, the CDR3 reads TGTGCCAGCAGTCGGGGCACAGATACGCAGTATTTT. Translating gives CASSRGTDTQYF. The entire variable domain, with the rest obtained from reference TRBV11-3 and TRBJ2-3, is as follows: EAGVVQSPRYKIIEKKQPVAFWCNPISGHNTLYWYLQNLGQGPELLIRYENEEAVDDSQLPKDRFSAERLKGVDSTLKIQPAELGDSAVYLCASSRGTDTQYFGPGTRLTVL.

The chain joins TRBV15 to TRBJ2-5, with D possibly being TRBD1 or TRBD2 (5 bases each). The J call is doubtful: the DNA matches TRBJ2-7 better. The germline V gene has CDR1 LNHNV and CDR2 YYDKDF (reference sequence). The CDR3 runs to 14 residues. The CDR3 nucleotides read TGTGCCACCAGCAGTACAATGCATGGGGGCGAGCAGTACTTC. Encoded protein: CATSSTMHGGEQYF.